These 18 T cell receptor beta chains were all obtained from the same sample, sequenced in a study of shared clonotypes between healthy human individuals. Method: immunoSEQ multiplex PCR; TCRdb's copy keeps in-frame clones and lacks some. Of around 430,000 clones listed, roughly 83% are singletons. The sample consisted of PBMCs. The source is a woman between 40 and 50 years old in good health. Some clones in this sample may be carry-over from other donors' samples.

This chain uses TRBV19 with TRBJ2-5, with 12 bases identical to TRBD1. Germline trimming cut 5 bases from V and 3 bases from J; bases unmatched to any gene: 7. This CDR3 is built from 16 residues. CDR1 and CDR2 (germline): LNHDA, SQIVND (reference sequence). The CDR3 sequence: CASSHSGTGGEETQYF. The CDR3 DNA is TGTGCCAGTAGTCATTCCGGGACAGGGGGCGAAGAGACCCAGTACTTC.

The chain carries TRBV15 and TRBJ2-1; TRBD2 matches at 11 bases. The J segment lost 5 bases and the V segment lost 3 bases, leaving 3 bases of the junction unmatched. The CDR3 consists of 15 residues. Germline CDR1 and CDR2: LNHNV and YYDKDF (reference sequence). CDR3 DNA: TGTGCCACCAGCAGGGGACTAGCGGTTGACAATGAGCAGTTCTTC. Translation gives CATSRGLAVDNEQFF.

CDR3 loop: CASSLSAENTEAFF. Written as DNA, the CDR3 is TGCGCCAGCAGCTTGTCGGCAGAGAACACTGAAGCTTTCTTT. The chain has TRBV5-1 and TRBJ1-1; D is unresolved. This CDR3 is built from 14 residues. The V and J ends lost 1 base and 1 base respectively, with 8 bases between them. The germline CDR1 and CDR2 sequences are SGHRS and YFSETQ.

This clone was seen only a few times. At one end, the junction sequence differs from germline, possibly due to a read error. This rearrangement joins TRBV7-8 to TRBJ2-7, with 8 positions matching TRBD2. Germline V CDR1 and CDR2: SGHVS, FQNEAQ. The CDR3 length is 16 residues. CDR3 sequence (DNA): TGTGCCAGCAGCTTATCCGCCAGCGGGAGTCTTTTAGGGCCGGACTTC. As protein: CASSLSASGSLLGPDF.

The J gene is TRBJ1-1, the V gene TRBV28, with a weak D call TRBD1 (6 bases). Germline lookup yields CDR1 MDHEN and CDR2 SYDVKM. There are 15 residues in the CDR3. The V end was cut by 8 bases, the J end by 3 bases, with 19 bases between. The CDR3 bases are TGTGCCAGCGCCGCCCCCACAGGGTTCGACACTGAAGCTTTCTTT. Protein: CASAAPTGFDTEAFF.

The gene calls are TRBV4-2 and TRBJ1-1, with TRBD1 matching 7 bases. Per the germline V gene, CDR1 is LGHNA and CDR2 is YNFKEQ. Trimming cost V 4 bases and J 4 bases; bases outside gene matches: 6. There are 14 residues in the CDR3. CDR3 in DNA: TGTGCCAGCAGCCTTCACAGGGGTTTCACTGAAGCTTTCTTT. The encoded protein is CASSLHRGFTEAFF.

This chain connects TRBV6-5 to TRBJ1-5; D gene unclear. The CDR3 totals 14 residues. Germline V CDR1 and CDR2: MNHEY, SVGAGI. Trimming removed 0 bases at V and 5 bases at J, with 8 bases between. The CDR3 DNA sequence: TGTGCCAGCAGTTACTCTAGTGAGTATCAGCCCCAGCATTTT. Protein sequence: CASSYSSEYQPQHF.

The J gene is TRBJ1-4, the V gene TRBV5-1, with TRBD1 matching over 10 bases. J lost 0 bases, V lost 3 bases, and 5 bases had no gene match. Germline V lookup: CDR1 SGHRS, CDR2 YFSETQ. CDR3 length: 17 residues. CDR3 region: CASSSRDRGATNEKLFF. CDR3 nucleotides: TGCGCCAGCAGCTCCCGGGACAGGGGAGCAACTAATGAAAAACTGTTTTTT.

The chain is built from TRBV11-3 and TRBJ2-2; D is uncertain. The CDR3 spans 15 residues. The germline CDR1 and CDR2 sequences are SGHNT and YENEEA. Between the trimmed V and J ends, which lost 3 bases and 0 bases, there was a span of 8 bases. The CDR3 DNA reads TGTGCCAGCAGCTTTGGCAGCGCGAACACCGGGGAGCTGTTTTTT. Protein product: CASSFGSANTGELFF.

The V gene is TRBV5-5, the J gene TRBJ2-5; 14 nucleotides line up with TRBD2. J lost 5 bases, V lost 4 bases, and 7 bases had no gene match. This CDR3 region has 16 residues. Germline CDR1 is SGHKS and CDR2 is YYEKEE (reference sequence). DNA for the CDR3: TGTGCCAGCAGCCCGGGACTAGCGGGAGCCCATGAGACCCAGTACTTC. As protein: CASSPGLAGAHETQYF. The whole variable domain, filled in from reference TRBV5-5 and TRBJ2-5, reads DAGVTQSPTHLIKTRGQQVTLRCSPISGHKSVSWYQQVLGQGPQFIFQYYEKEERGRGNFPDRFSARQFPNYSSELNVNALLLGDSALYLCASSPGLAGAHETQYFGPGTRLLVL.

The V call is TRBV4-3, the J call TRBJ2-5, with D tentatively TRBD1 (7 bases). This CDR3 has 14 residues. Germline CDR1 reads LGHNA; CDR2 reads YSLEER. Trimming cost V 4 bases and J 4 bases, with 13 bases left between them. The CDR3 DNA follows: TGCGCCAGCAGCCCATTTCAGGGGGGAGAGACCCAGTACTTC. Amino acid sequence: CASSPFQGGETQYF.

The J gene is TRBJ2-5, the V gene TRBV7-3; 9 nucleotides align to TRBD1. The V gene's germline CDR1 is SGHTA and CDR2 FQGTGA. V lost 5 bases, J lost 3 bases, and 7 bases stayed unmatched. The CDR3 is 15 amino acids. CDR3 amino acids: CASSLTTGGKETQYF. The CDR3, as DNA: TGTGCCAGCAGCCTGACGACAGGGGGGAAAGAGACCCAGTACTTC.

With regard to this clone: Being one base from a much bigger clone, this may be a read error. Additional DNA sequences in this sample encode the identical CDR3. The chain links TRBV14 to TRBJ2-7; D is unclear. V dropped 4 bases and J dropped 3 bases, with 4 bases sitting between them. CDR3 length: 11 residues. CDR1 is SGHDN and CDR2 is FVKESK in the germline V gene. This chain's CDR3 is CASSRSYEQYF. Written as DNA, the CDR3 is TGTGCCAGCAGCCGGAGCTACGAGCAGTACTTC.

The chain links TRBV18 to TRBJ2-7; D perhaps matches TRBD1 (5 bases). This CDR3 spans 14 amino acids. V shed 1 base and J shed 6 bases, with 13 bases lying between them. Germline values: CDR1 KGHSH, CDR2 LQKENI. DNA of the CDR3: TGTGCCAGCTCACCACGAAGGGGATCAGGCGAGCAGTACTTC. Protein: CASSPRRGSGEQYF.

The chain couples TRBV28 to TRBJ1-1, with D uncertain. CDR1 is MDHEN, CDR2 SYDVKM, per germline. The germline V and J ends were trimmed by 10 bases and 4 bases, with 19 bases remaining between them. This CDR3 contains 14 residues. Here the CDR3 reads CATGGWRAPTEAFF. The CDR3 DNA is TGTGCCACCGGTGGGTGGAGGGCTCCCACTGAAGCTTTCTTT.

The chain has TRBV6-1 and TRBJ1-3; the match to TRBD1 covers 10 bases. CDR1 MNHNS and CDR2 SASEGT come from the germline V gene. J gave up 2 bases and V 5 bases, and 6 bases lay outside the gene matches. The CDR3 has 16 residues. In DNA, the CDR3 is TGTGCCAGCAGTCAAGACGGGACAGGGGCTGGAAACACCATATATTTT. It codes for CASSQDGTGAGNTIYF.

The chain links TRBV19 to TRBJ1-5, with TRBD1 matching over 9 bases. This CDR3 is built from 15 residues. The V gene end was trimmed by 6 bases and the J gene end by 6 bases; junction bases not matched to a gene: 9. The germline gives CDR1 LNHDA, CDR2 SQIVND (reference sequence). CDR3 protein: CASRTTGGMVQPQHF. Here the CDR3 DNA reads TGTGCCAGTAGGACGACAGGGGGGATGGTTCAGCCCCAGCATTTT.

The chain has TRBV7-8 and TRBJ2-2; weak D call: TRBD2 (6 bases). Germline V gene sequence: CDR1 SGHVS, CDR2 FQNEAQ. Trimming removed 2 bases from V and 4 bases from J, with 8 bases in between. This CDR3 has 14 residues. CDR3 amino acids: CASSLLGGTGELFF. CDR3 sequence (DNA): TGTGCCAGCAGCTTATTGGGGGGCACCGGGGAGCTGTTTTTT.